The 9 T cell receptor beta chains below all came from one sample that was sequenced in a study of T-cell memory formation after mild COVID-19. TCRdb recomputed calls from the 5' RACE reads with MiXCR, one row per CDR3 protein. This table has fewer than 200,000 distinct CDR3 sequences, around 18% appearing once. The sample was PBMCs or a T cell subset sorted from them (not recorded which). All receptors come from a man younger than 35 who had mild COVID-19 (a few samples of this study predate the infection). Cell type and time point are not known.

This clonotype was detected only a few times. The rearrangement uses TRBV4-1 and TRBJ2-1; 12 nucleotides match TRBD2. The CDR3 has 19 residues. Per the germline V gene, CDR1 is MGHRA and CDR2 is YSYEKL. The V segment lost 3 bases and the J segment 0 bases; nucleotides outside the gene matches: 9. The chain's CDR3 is CASSHLGLAGTSSYNEQFF. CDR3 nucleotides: TGCGCCAGCAGCCATTTAGGACTAGCGGGGACAAGCTCCTACAATGAGCAGTTCTTC.

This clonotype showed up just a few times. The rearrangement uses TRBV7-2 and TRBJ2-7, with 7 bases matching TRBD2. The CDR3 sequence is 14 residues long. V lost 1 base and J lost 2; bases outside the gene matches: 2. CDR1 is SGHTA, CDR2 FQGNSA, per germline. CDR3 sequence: CASSLDGGAYEQYV. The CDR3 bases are TGTGCCAGCAGCTTAGATGGGGGGGCCTACGAGCAGTACGTC.

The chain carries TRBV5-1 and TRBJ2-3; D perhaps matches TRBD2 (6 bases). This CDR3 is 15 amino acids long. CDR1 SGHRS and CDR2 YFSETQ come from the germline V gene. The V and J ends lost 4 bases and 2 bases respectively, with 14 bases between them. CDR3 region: CASSLTRTHTDTQYF. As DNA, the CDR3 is TGCGCCAGCAGCCTGACTAGAACTCACACAGATACGCAGTATTTT.

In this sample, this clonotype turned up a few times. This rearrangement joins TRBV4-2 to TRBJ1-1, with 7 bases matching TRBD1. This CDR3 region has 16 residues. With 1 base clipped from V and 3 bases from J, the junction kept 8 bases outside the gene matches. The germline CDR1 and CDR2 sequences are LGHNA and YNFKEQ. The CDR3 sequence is CASSQGRPQGDTEAFF. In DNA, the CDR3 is TGTGCCAGCAGCCAAGGACGCCCTCAGGGGGACACTGAAGCTTTCTTT.

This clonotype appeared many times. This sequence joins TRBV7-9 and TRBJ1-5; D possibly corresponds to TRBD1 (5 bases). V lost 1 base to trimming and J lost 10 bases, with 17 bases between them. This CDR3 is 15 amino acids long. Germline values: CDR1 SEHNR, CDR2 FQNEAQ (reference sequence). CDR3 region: CASSLGGEGTQPQHF. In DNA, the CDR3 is TGTGCCAGCAGCTTAGGGGGGGAGGGGACCCAACCCCAGCATTTT.

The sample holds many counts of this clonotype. CDR3 nucleotide sequence: TGTGCCACCAGTGATTTGCGGGGGACAGGGGGCACAGATACGCAGTATTTT. Protein: CATSDLRGTGGTDTQYF. The chain combines TRBV24-1 with TRBJ2-3, with 10 positions matching TRBD1. Germline lookup yields CDR1 KGHDR and CDR2 SFDVKD. V trimming: 0 bases; J trimming: 1 base; junction bases outside the gene matches: 3. The CDR3 sequence is 17 residues long.

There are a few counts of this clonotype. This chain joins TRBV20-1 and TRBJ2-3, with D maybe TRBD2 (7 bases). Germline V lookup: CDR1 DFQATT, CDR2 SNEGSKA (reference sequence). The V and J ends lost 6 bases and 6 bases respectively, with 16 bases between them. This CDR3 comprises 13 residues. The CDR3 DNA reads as TGCAGTGCAGCGAGAGGGGGGGTGGATACGCAGTATTTT. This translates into CSAARGGVDTQYF.

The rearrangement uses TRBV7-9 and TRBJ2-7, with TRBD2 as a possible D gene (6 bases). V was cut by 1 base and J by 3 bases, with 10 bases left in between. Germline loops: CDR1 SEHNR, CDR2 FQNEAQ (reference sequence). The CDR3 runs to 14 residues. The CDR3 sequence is CASSLGGGIYEQYV. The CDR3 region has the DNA TGTGCCAGCAGCTTAGGAGGAGGGATCTACGAGCAGTACGTC.

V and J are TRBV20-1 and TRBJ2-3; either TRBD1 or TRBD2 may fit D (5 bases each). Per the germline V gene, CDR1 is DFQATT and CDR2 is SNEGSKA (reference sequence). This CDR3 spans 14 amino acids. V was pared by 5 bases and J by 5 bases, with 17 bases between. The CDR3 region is CSAPPARGVDTQYF. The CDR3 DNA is TGCAGTGCTCCGCCGGCGAGGGGCGTAGATACGCAGTATTTT.